The TCR beta chain described here comes from a study of vaccination effects on CD4 cells after COVID-19. Findings of the study overall: Vaccine- and infection-induced clones showed marked clonal contraction late following vaccination.

With regard to this clone: What it binds is unknown.

Sequenced by immunoSEQ multiplex PCR; TCRdb stores in-frame clones only, minus some. The sample includes 35,000 to 55,000 clones, roughly 79% of them seen just once. After expansion with viral peptide pools in the ViraFEST assay, antigen-specific CD4+ T cells were sequenced. Following culture for about ten days, CD4+ T cells were isolated. All vaccine recipients tested negative for nucleocapsid antibodies and had never contracted SARS-CoV-2 infection. On days 3 and 7, fresh IL-2 medium replaced half the medium. The germline V gene encodes CDR1 KGHSH and CDR2 LQKENI. Trimming stripped 3 bases from V and 5 bases from J, with 10 bases between. The CDR3 consists of 14 residues.

This specimen was CD4+ T cells from PBMCs cultured with SARS-CoV-2 spike peptides, taken before COVID-19 vaccination. The rearrangement uses TRBV18 and TRBJ2-2, with D perhaps matching TRBD1 (5 bases). The origin of this receptor is a human donor who received a COVID-19 vaccine. The CDR3, as DNA: TGTGCCAGCTCACCTACCCGACAGACCGGGGAGCTGTTTTTT. It specifies CASSPTRQTGELFF.